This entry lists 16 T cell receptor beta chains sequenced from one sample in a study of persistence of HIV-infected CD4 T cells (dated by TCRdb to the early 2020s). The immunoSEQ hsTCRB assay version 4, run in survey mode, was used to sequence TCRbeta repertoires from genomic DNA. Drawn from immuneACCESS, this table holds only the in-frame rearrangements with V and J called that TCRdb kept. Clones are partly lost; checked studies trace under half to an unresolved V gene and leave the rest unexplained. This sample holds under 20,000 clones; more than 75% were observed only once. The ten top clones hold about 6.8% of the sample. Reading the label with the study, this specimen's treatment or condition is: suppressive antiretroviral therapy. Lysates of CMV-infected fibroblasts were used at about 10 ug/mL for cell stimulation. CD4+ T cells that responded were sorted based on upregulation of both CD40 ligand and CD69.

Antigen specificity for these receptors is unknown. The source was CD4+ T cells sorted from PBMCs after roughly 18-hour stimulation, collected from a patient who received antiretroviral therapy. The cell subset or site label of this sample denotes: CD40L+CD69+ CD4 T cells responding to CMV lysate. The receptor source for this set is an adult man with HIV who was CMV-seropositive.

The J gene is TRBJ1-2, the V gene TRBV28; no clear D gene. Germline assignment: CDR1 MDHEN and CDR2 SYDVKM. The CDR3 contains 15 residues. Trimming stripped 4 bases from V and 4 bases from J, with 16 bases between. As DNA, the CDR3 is TGTGCCAGCAGTTCGCCGCGTGGTAGGATCTATGGCTACACCTTC. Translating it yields CASSSPRGRIYGYTF.

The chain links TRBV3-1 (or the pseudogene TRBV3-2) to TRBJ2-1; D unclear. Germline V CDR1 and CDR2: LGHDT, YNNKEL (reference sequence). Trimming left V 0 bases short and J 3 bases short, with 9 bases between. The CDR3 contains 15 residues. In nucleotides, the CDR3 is TGTGCCAGCAGCCAAGATCCCGCAGGCTACAATGAGCAGTTCTTC. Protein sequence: CASSQDPAGYNEQFF.

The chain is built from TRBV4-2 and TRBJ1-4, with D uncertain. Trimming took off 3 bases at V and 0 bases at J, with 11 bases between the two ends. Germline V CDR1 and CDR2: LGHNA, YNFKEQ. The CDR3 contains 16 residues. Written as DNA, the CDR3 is TGTGCCAGCAGCCAGTACCAGAGAGCAACTAATGAAAAACTGTTTTTT. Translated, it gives CASSQYQRATNEKLFF.

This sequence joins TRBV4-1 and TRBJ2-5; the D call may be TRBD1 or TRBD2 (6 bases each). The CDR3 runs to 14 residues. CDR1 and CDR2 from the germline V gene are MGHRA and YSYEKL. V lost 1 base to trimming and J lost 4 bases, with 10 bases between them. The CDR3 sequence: CASSQGGRGETQYF. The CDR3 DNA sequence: TGCGCCAGCAGCCAAGGGGGGCGGGGAGAGACCCAGTACTTC.

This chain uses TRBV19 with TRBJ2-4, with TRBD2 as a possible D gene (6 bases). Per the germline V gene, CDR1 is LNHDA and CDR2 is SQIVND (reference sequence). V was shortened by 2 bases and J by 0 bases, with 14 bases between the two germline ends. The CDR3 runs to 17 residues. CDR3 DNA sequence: TGTGCCAGTAGTATATGGAACTCGGGAGTAGCCAAAAACATTCAGTACTTC. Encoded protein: CASSIWNSGVAKNIQYF. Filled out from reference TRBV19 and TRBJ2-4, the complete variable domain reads DGGITQSPKYLFRKEGQNVTLSCEQNLNHDAMYWYRQDPGQGLRLIYYSQIVNDFQKGDIAEGYSVSREKKESFPLTVTSAQKNPTAFYLCASSIWNSGVAKNIQYFGAGTRLSVL.

In DNA form, the CDR3 reads TGTGCCACCAGCAGAGATCATATCCGTCATACGAATGAGCAGTTCTTC. As protein: CATSRDHIRHTNEQFF. This chain links TRBV15 with TRBJ2-1; D call uncertain. Trimming removed 0 bases at V and 7 bases at J, with 16 bases between. This CDR3 has 16 amino acids. Germline V lookup: CDR1 LNHNV, CDR2 YYDKDF (reference sequence).

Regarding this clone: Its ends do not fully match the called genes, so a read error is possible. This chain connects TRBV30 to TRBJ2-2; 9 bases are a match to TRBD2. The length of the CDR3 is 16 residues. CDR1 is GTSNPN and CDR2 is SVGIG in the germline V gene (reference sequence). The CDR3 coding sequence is TGTGCCTCGAGTGGAGCGGGGGGCTTGAACACCGGGGAGCTGTTTTTT. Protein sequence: CASSGAGGLNTGELFF.

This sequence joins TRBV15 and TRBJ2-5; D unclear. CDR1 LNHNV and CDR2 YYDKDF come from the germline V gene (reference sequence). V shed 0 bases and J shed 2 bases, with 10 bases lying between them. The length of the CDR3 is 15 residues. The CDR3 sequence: CATSREGNPQETQYF. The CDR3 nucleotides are TGTGCCACCAGCAGAGAGGGCAACCCTCAAGAGACCCAGTACTTC.

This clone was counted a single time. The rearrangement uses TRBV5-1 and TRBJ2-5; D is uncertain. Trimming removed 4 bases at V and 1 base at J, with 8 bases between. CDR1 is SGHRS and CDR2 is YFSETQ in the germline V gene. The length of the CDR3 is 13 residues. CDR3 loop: CASSRVSQETQYF. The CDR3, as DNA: TGCGCCAGCAGCAGGGTCAGCCAAGAGACCCAGTACTTC. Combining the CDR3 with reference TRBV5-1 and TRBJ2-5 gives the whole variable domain KAGVTQTPRYLIKTRGQQVTLSCSPISGHRSVSWYQQTPGQGLQFLFEYFSETQRNKGNFPGRFSGRQFSNSRSEMNVSTLELGDSALYLCASSRVSQETQYFGPGTRLLVL.

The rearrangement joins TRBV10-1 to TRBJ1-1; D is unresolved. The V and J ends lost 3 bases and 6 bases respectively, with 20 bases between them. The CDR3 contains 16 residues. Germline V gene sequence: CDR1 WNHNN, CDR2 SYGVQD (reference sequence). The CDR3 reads CASSDTLDPRVAEAFF. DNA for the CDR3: TGCGCCAGCAGTGATACCCTTGACCCCCGGGTCGCTGAAGCTTTCTTT.

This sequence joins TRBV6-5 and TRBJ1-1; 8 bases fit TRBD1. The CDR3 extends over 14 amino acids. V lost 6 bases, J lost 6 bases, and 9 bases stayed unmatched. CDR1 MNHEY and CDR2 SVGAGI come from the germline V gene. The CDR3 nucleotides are TGTGCCAGCAGCCAAGGGGACAGGTGGGCTGAAGCTTTCTTT. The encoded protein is CASSQGDRWAEAFF.

CDR3 sequence: CASGGYTGELFF. The CDR3 DNA sequence: TGTGCCTCCGGAGGATACACCGGGGAGCTGTTTTTT. The V call is TRBV19, the J call TRBJ2-2; a possible D gene is TRBD2 (5 bases). Germline V gene data show CDR1 as LNHDA and CDR2 as SQIVND (reference sequence). V lost 11 bases and J lost 3, with 10 bases in between. The CDR3 spans 12 residues.

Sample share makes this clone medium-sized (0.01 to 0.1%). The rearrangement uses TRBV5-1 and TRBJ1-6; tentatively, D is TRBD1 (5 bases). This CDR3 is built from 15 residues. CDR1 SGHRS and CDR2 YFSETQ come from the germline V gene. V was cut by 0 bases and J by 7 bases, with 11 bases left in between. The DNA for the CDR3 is TGCGCCAGCAGCTTGGCCCAGGGTGGGAATTCACCCCTCCACTTT. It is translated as CASSLAQGGNSPLHF.

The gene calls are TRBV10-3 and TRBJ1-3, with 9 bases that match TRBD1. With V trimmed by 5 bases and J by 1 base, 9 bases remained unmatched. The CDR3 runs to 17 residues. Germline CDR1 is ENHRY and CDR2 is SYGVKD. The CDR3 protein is CAISSSGTGISGNTIYF. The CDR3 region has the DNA TGTGCCATCAGTTCTTCCGGGACAGGGATTTCTGGAAACACCATATATTTT.

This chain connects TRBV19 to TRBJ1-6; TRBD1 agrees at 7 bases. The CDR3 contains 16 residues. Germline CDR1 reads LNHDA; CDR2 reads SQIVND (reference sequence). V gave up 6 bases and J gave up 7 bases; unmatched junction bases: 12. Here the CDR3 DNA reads TGTGCCAGTAGAACCAGACAGGGAAAGGAAAATTCACCCCTCCACTTT. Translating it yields CASRTRQGKENSPLHF.

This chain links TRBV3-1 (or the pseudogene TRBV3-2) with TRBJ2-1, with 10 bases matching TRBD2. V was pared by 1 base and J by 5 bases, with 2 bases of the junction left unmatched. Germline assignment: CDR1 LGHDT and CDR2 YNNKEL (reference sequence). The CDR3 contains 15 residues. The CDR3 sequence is CASSQVAGGNNEQFF. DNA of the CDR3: TGTGCCAGCAGCCAAGTAGCGGGGGGAAACAATGAGCAGTTCTTC.